This is a list of T cell receptor beta chains from one sample in a study of vaccination and CD4 T cells after COVID-19. Antigens of these TCRs are unknown. TCRdb analysed the PCR reads with MiXCR anew, one entry per CDR3 protein. Of approximately 15,000 distinct CDR3 sequences in the sample, approximately 42% were seen once. Sequenced: cultured CD4+ T cells from blood. All receptors derive from a human donor with COVID-19. Both conserved end residues are part of each CDR3. A D gene is named only where the DNA matches it firmly. Clone sizes are given selectively: once, few, many, or a class where the clone is expanded.

clone size: .; D gene: TRBD1; J gene: TRBJ1-5; V gene: TRBV7-2; CDR3 DNA: TGTGCCAGCAGCCTGACAGGGTATTCTTTGGGCAATCAGTCCCAGCATTTT; CDR3 protein: CASSLTGYSLGNQSQHF
clone size: .; D gene: TRBD2; J gene: TRBJ2-5; V gene: TRBV19; CDR3 DNA: TGTGCCAGTATGAAGGCTAGCGGGGAAGAGACCCAGTACTTC; CDR3 protein: CASMKASGEETQYF
clone size: .; D gene: .; J gene: TRBJ1-4; V gene: TRBV28; CDR3 DNA: TGTGCCAGCAGTTTCTTGGGCTCAGAAAAACTGTTTTTT; CDR3 protein: CASSFLGSEKLFF
clone size: few; D gene: .; J gene: TRBJ1-3; V gene: TRBV15; CDR3 DNA: TGTGCCACCAGCAGCAGGACAGCCTCTGGAAACACCATATATTTT; CDR3 protein: CATSSRTASGNTIYF
clone size: few; D gene: .; J gene: TRBJ1-4; V gene: TRBV2; CDR3 DNA: TGTGCCACCCATGAAGGGTGGGTGACGTCCGATGAAAAACTGTTTTTT; CDR3 protein: CATHEGWVTSDEKLFF
clone size: few; D gene: .; J gene: TRBJ1-5; V gene: TRBV27; CDR3 DNA: TGTGCCAGCAGTTTCTACCGGAATAGCAATCAGCCCCAGCATTTT; CDR3 protein: CASSFYRNSNQPQHF
clone size: once; D gene: TRBD1; J gene: TRBJ1-1; V gene: TRBV29-1; CDR3 DNA: TGCAGCGTTGAAGCAGGGGGAACTGAAGCTTTCTTT; CDR3 protein: CSVEAGGTEAFF
clone size: .; D gene: TRBD1; J gene: TRBJ1-5; V gene: TRBV27; CDR3 DNA: TGTGCCAGCAGGGCCGGGACAGGGGTAAATCAGCCCCAGCATTTT; CDR3 protein: CASRAGTGVNQPQHF
clone size: .; D gene: .; J gene: TRBJ1-5; V gene: TRBV12-3/TRBV12-4; CDR3 DNA: TGTGCCAGCAGTCCCACGGCAGGGAGCAATCAGCCCCAGCATTTT; CDR3 protein: CASSPTAGSNQPQHF
clone size: few; D gene: .; J gene: TRBJ1-1; V gene: TRBV7-9; CDR3 DNA: TGTGCCAGCAGCTTGGGACTCCAGGACACTGAAGCTTTCTTT; CDR3 protein: CASSLGLQDTEAFF
clone size: .; D gene: TRBD1; J gene: TRBJ1-1; V gene: TRBV6-5; CDR3 DNA: TGTGCCAGCAGTTACTCGGGGACAGGCGACACTGAAGCTTTCTTT; CDR3 protein: CASSYSGTGDTEAFF